This entry describes one T cell receptor (beta chain). Some clones are missing from TCRdb's copy, which holds only in-frame ones; the method was immunoSEQ multiplex PCR. The repertoire holds tens of thousands of clones, with 88% as singletons. The germline gives CDR1 MGHRA, CDR2 YSYEKL. V was cut by 5 bases and J by 1 base, with 12 bases left in between. The CDR3 extends over 14 amino acids. These data are taken from a study of T cell changes during pregnancy in multiple sclerosis. Here the sequenced sample was peripheral blood, taken in the first trimester of pregnancy. This clonotype originated in a female donor with multiple sclerosis, enrolled in a pregnancy study. The rearrangement uses TRBV4-1 and TRBJ2-7; D possibly corresponds to TRBD1 (7 bases). The CDR3: CASSAAGQSYEQYF. The CDR3, as DNA: TGCGCCAGCAGCGCTGCGGGACAGTCCTACGAGCAGTACTTC.